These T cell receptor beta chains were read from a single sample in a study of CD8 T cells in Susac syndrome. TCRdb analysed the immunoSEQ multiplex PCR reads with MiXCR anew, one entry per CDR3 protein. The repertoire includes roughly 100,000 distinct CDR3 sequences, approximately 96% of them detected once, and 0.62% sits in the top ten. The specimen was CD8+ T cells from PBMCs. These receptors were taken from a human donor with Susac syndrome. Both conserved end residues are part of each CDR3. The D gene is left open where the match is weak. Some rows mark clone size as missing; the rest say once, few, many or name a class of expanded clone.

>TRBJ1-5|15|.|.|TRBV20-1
CSAIPLEGGNQPQHF
TGCAGTGCCATACCTCTCGAGGGCGGGAATCAGCCCCAGCATTTT
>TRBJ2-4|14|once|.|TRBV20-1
CSAHMGRGRGIQYF
TGCAGTGCTCATATGGGCAGGGGTAGGGGCATTCAGTACTTC
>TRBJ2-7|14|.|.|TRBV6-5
CASRRTAGPYEQYF
TGTGCCAGCAGGAGGACTGCGGGCCCCTACGAGCAGTACTTC
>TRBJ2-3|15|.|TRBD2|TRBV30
CAWKPSGGAWDTQYF
TGTGCCTGGAAGCCTAGCGGGGGGGCTTGGGATACGCAGTATTTT
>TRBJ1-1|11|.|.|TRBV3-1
CASSQMGEAFF
TGTGCCAGCAGCCAAATGGGAGAAGCTTTCTTT
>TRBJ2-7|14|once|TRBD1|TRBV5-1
CASSQGQGLYEQYF
TGCGCCAGCAGCCAAGGACAGGGACTCTACGAGCAGTACTTC
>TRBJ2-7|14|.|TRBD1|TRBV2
CASFRQGSSYEQYF
TGTGCCAGCTTCCGACAGGGGAGCTCCTACGAGCAGTACTTC
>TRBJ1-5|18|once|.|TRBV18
CASSPSFWAAHSNQPQHF
TGTGCCAGCTCACCAAGTTTCTGGGCAGCCCATAGCAATCAGCCCCAGCATTTT
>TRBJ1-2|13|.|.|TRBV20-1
CSARGTAYHGYTF
TGCAGTGCTAGAGGGACAGCCTATCATGGCTACACCTTC
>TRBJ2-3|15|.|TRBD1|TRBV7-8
CASSLGGTGWDTQYF
TGTGCCAGCAGCTTAGGTGGGACAGGGTGGGATACGCAGTATTTT
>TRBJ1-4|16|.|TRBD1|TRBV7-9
CASSLATGPNNEKLFF
TGTGCCAGCAGCTTAGCGACAGGGCCAAATAATGAAAAACTGTTTTTT
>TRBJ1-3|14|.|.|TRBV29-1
CSFQGVGSGNTIYF
TGCAGCTTCCAGGGCGTTGGCTCTGGAAACACCATATATTTT
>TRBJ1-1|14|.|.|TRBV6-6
CASRSGVSPTEAFF
TGTGCCAGCAGGTCAGGGGTCAGCCCCACTGAAGCTTTCTTT
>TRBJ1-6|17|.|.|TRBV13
CASSLRSLSSYNSPLHF
TGTGCCAGCAGCTTACGAAGCCTGAGCTCCTATAATTCACCCCTCCACTTT
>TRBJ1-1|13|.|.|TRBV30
CAWSGRPNTEAFF
TGTGCCTGGTCCGGACGGCCGAACACTGAAGCTTTCTTT
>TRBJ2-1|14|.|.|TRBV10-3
CAISGRGDNNEQFF
TGTGCCATCAGTGGCAGGGGAGATAACAATGAGCAGTTCTTC
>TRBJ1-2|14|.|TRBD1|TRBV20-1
CSAQDRGQLRGYTF
TGCAGTGCTCAGGACAGGGGGCAGTTGCGTGGCTACACCTTC
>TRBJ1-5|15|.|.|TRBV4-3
CASSQDRGSNQPQHF
TGCGCCAGCAGCCAAGATCGGGGTAGCAATCAGCCCCAGCATTTT
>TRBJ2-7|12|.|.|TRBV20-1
CSANQGNYEQYF
TGCAGTGCTAACCAGGGGAACTACGAGCAGTACTTC
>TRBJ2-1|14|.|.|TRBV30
CAWNSAASYNEQFF
TGTGCCTGGAACTCGGCAGCGTCCTACAATGAGCAGTTCTTC
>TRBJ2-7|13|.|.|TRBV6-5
CASSYAEEDEQYF
TGTGCCAGCAGTTACGCGGAAGAGGACGAGCAGTACTTC
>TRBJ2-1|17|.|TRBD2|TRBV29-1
CSVIGTSGVSSYNEQFF
TGCAGCGTTATTGGGACTAGCGGGGTCTCCTCCTACAATGAGCAGTTCTTC
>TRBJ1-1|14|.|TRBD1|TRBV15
CATSLDRVNTEAFF
TGTGCCACTTCACTGGACAGGGTGAACACTGAAGCTTTCTTT
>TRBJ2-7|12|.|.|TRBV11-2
CASSFWSYEQYF
TGTGCCAGCAGCTTCTGGTCCTACGAGCAGTACTTC
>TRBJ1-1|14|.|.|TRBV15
CATSRNRERTEAFF
TGTGCCACCAGCAGAAACAGGGAGCGCACTGAAGCTTTCTTT
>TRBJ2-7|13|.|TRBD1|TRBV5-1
CASSETGSREQYF
TGCGCCAGCAGCGAGACAGGGTCTCGGGAGCAGTACTTC
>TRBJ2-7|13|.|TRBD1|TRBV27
CASSASGTGAVYF
TGTGCCAGCAGTGCCTCCGGGACAGGGGCCGTTTACTTC
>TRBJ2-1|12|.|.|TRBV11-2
CASSLPIGEQFF
TGTGCCAGCAGTTTGCCCATCGGGGAGCAGTTCTTC
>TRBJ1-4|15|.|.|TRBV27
CASSLVGGRNEKLFF
TGTGCCAGCAGTTTAGTGGGGGGACGTAATGAAAAACTGTTTTTT
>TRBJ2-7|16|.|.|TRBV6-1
CASSPGLGGGAYEQYF
TGTGCCAGCAGTCCCGGGTTGGGTGGCGGGGCCTACGAGCAGTACTTC
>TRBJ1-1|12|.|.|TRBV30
CAWGARSTEAFF
TGTGCCTGGGGGGCTAGGAGCACTGAAGCTTTCTTT
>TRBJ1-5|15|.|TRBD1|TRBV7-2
CASSRRTGDNQPQHF
TGTGCCAGCAGCCGACGGACAGGGGACAATCAGCCCCAGCATTTT
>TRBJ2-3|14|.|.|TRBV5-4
CASSWYHSTDTQYF
TGTGCCAGCAGTTGGTACCATAGCACAGATACGCAGTATTTT
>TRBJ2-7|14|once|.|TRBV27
CASSLSGYAYEQYF
TGTGCCAGCAGTTTATCAGGTTACGCTTACGAGCAGTACTTC
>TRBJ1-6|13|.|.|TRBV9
CASQDSPGSPLHF
TGTGCCAGCCAGGACAGCCCCGGTTCTCCCCTCCACTTT
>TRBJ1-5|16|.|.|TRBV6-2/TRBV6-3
CASSGETGYSNQPQHF
TGTGCCAGCAGCGGAGAGACAGGCTATAGCAATCAGCCCCAGCATTTT
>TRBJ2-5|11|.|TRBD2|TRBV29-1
CSCSGEETQYF
TGCAGCTGTAGCGGGGAAGAGACCCAGTACTTC